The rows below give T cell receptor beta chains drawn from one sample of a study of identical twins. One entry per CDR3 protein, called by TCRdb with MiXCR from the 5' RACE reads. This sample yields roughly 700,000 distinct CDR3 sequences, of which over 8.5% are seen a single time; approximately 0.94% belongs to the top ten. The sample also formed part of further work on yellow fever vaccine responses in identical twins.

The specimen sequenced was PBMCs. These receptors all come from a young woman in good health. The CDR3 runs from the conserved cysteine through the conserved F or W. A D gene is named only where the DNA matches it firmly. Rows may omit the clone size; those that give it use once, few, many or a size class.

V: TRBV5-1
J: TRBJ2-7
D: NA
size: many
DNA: TGCGCCAGCAGCCACGGGACGACCTACGAGCAGTACTTC
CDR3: CASSHGTTYEQYF

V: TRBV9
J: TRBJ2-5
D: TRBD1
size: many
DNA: TGTGCCAGCAGCGCAGCAGGGGGAGTAGGAGAGACCCAGTACTTC
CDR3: CASSAAGGVGETQYF

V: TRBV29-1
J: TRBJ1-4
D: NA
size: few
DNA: TGCAGCGTTAGCTGGGCTAATGAAAAACTGTTTTTT
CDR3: CSVSWANEKLFF

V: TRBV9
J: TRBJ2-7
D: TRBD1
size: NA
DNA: TGTGCCAGCAGCCCCCGGACAGGGACCCCCGAGCAGTACTTC
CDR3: CASSPRTGTPEQYF

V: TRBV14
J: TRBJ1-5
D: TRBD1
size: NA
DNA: TGTGCCAGCAGCGCACACAGGGGAGGGGGCAATCAGCCCCAGCATTTT
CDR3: CASSAHRGGGNQPQHF

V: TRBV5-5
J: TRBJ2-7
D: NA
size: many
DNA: TGTGCCAGCAGCTTGTTGGGGGTGGAACAGTACTTC
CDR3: CASSLLGVEQYF

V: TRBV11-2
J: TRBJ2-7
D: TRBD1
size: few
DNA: TGTGCCAGCACCAAGGGACAGGCAACCTACGAGCAGTACTTC
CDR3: CASTKGQATYEQYF

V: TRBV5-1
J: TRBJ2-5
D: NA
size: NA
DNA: TGCGCCAGCAGCTTCTGGGACCAAGAGACCCAGTACTTC
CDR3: CASSFWDQETQYF

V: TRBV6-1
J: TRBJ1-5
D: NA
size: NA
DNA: TGTGCCAGCAGTGAACGGCGGGTTAGCAATCAGCCCCAGCATTTT
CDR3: CASSERRVSNQPQHF

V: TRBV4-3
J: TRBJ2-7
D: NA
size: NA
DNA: TGCGCCAGCAGCCAAGATCGTCCAGGGGTGTCCACCTACGAGCAGTACTTC
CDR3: CASSQDRPGVSTYEQYF

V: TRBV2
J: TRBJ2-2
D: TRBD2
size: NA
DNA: TGTGCCAGCATCGGACTAGCGGGAGCCTCCGGGGAGCTGTTTTTT
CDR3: CASIGLAGASGELFF

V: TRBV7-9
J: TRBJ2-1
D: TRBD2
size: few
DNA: TGTGCCAGCAGCCGACCTAGCGGAGCAATCAACAATGAGCAGTTCTTC
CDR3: CASSRPSGAINNEQFF

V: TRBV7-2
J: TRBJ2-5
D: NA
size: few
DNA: TGTGCCAGCAGCTTGAGGACAGAGAGAGAGACCCAGTACTTC
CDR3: CASSLRTERETQYF

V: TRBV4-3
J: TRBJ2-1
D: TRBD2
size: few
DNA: TGCGCCAGCAGCCAAGGGACTAGCGGGAGGCCGGGATACTACAATGAGCAGTTCTTC
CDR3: CASSQGTSGRPGYYNEQFF

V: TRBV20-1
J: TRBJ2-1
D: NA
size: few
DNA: TGCAGTGCTAGAGTCATGGCAGCTTACAATGAGCAGTTCTTC
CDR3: CSARVMAAYNEQFF

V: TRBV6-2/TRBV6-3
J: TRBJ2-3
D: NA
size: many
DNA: TGTGCCAGTGGGGGCCCCACAGATACGCAGTATTTT
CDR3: CASGGPTDTQYF

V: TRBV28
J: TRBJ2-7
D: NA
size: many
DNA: TGTGCCAGCAGATCACACAGGGCCCTGGGAGAGCAGTACTTC
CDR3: CASRSHRALGEQYF

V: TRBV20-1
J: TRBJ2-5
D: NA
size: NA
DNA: TGCAGTGCTCCCCCCGGGGAGACCCAGTACTTC
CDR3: CSAPPGETQYF

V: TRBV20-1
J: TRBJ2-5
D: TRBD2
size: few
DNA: TGCAGTGCTGGGGGACTAGCGGTACAAGAGACCCAGTACTTC
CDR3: CSAGGLAVQETQYF